This T cell receptor (beta chain) is drawn from a study of blood T cell repertoires in COVID-19. TCRdb's copy holds only in-frame clones and misses some; the assay was immunoSEQ multiplex PCR. The sample comprises 250,000 to 300,000 clones, approximately 86% of which are singletons, and less than 4% rests with the top ten. This CDR3 comprises 14 residues. The V and J ends lost 0 bases and 4 bases respectively, with 10 bases between them. CDR1 and CDR2 (germline): MRHNA, SNTAGT. Input material: peripheral blood. The sequence was collected from a man aged 18 to 35 with active or convalescent COVID-19. The rearrangement uses TRBV6-4 and TRBJ2-7, with a possible D match to TRBD1 (6 bases). The CDR3 here is CASSDSNREYEQYF. As DNA, the CDR3 is TGTGCCAGCAGTGACTCAAACAGGGAGTACGAGCAGTACTTC.